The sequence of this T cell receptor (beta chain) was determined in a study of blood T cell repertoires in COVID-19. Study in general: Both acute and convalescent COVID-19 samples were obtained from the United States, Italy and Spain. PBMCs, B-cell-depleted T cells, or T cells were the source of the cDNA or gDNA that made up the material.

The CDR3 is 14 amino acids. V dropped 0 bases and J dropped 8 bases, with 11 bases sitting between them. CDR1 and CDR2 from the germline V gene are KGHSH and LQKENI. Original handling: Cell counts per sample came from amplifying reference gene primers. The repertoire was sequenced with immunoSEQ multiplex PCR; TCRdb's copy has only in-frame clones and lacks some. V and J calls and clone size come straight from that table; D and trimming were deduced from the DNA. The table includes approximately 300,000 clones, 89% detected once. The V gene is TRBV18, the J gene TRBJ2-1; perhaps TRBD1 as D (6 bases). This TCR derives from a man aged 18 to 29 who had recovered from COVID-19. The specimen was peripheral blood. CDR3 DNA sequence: TGTGCCAGCTCACCACCGCCTGCAGGGGATGAGCAGTTCTTC. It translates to CASSPPPAGDEQFF.